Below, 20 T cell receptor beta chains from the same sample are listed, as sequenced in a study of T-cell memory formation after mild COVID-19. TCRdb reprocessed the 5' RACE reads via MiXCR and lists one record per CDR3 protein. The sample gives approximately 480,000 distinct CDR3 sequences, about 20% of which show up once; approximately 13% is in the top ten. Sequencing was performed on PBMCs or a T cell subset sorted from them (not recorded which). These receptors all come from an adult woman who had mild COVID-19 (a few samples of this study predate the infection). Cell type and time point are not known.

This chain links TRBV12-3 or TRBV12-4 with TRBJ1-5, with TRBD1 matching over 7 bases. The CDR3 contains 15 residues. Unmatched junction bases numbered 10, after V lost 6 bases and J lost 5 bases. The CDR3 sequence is CASSTGERGYQPQHF. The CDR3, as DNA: TGTGCCAGCAGCACAGGGGAACGGGGGTATCAGCCCCAGCATTTT.

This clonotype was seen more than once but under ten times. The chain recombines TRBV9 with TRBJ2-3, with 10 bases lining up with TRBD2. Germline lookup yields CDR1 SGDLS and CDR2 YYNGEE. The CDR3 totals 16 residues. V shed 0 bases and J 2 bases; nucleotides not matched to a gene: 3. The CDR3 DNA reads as TGTGCCAGCAGCGTAGGGACTAGCGGAAACACAGATACGCAGTATTTT. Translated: CASSVGTSGNTDTQYF.

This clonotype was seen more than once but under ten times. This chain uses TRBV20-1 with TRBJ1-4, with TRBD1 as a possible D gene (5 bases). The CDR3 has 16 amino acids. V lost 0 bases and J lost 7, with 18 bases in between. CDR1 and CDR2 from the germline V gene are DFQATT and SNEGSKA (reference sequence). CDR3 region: CSARDPRDPGTEKLFF. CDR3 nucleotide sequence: TGCAGTGCTAGAGATCCCCGGGACCCTGGTACTGAAAAACTGTTTTTT.

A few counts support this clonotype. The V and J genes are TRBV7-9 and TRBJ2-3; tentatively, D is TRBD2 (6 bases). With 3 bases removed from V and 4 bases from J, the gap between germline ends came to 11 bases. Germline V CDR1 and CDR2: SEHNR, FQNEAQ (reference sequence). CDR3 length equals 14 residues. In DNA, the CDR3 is TGTGCCAGCAGCTTGGCGGGGTTCGCAGATACGCAGTATTTT. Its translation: CASSLAGFADTQYF. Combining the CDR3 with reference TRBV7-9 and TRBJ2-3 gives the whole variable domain DTGVSQNPRHKITKRGQNVTFRCDPISEHNRLYWYRQTLGQGPEFLTYFQNEAQLEKSRLLSDRFSAERPKGSFSTLEIQRTEQGDSAMYLCASSLAGFADTQYFGPGTRLTVL.

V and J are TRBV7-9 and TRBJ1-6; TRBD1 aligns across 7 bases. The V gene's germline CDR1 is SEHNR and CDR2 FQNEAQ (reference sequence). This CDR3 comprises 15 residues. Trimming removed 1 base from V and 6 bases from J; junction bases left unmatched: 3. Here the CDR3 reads CASSLGQGTNSPLHF. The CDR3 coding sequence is TGTGCCAGCAGCTTAGGACAGGGAACTAATTCACCCCTCCACTTT.

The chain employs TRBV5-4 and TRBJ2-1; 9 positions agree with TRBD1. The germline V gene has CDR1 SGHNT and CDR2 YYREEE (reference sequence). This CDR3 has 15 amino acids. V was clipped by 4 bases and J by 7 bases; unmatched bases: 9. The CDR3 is CASSKPGQGRNEQFF. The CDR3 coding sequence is TGTGCCAGCAGCAAACCGGGACAGGGAAGGAATGAGCAGTTCTTC.

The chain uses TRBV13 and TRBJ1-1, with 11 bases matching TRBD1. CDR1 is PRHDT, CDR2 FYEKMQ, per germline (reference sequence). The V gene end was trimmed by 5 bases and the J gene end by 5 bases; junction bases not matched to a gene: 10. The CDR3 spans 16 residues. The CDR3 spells CASSPEGTGGRTEAFF. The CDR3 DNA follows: TGTGCCAGCAGCCCAGAAGGGACAGGGGGGCGGACTGAAGCTTTCTTT. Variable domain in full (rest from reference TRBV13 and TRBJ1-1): AAGVIQSPRHLIKEKRETATLKCYPIPRHDTVYWYQQGPGQDPQFLISFYEKMQSDKGSIPDRFSAQQFSDYHSELNMSSLELGDSALYFCASSPEGTGGRTEAFFGQGTRLTVV.

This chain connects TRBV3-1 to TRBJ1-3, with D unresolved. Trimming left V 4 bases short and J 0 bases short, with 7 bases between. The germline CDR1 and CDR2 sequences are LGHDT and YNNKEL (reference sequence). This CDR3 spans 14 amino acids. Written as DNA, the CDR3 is TGTGCCAGCAGCCCACAGAACTCTGGAAACACCATATATTTT. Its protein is CASSPQNSGNTIYF.

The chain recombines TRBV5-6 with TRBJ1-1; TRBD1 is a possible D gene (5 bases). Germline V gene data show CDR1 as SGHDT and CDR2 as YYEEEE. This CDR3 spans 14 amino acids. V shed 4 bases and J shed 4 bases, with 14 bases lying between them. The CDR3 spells CASSPTMRGTEAFF. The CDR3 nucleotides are TGTGCCAGCAGCCCGACTATGAGGGGCACTGAAGCTTTCTTT.

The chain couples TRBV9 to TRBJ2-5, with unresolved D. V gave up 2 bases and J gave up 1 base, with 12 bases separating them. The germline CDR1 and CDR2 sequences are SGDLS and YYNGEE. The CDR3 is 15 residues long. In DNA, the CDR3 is TGTGCCAGCAGCGTTTATGGGCACAGCCAAGAGACCCAGTACTTC. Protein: CASSVYGHSQETQYF.

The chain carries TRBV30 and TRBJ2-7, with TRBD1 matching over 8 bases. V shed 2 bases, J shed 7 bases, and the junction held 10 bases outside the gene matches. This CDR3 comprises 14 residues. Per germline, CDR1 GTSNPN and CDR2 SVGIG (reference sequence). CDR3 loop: CAWSFYQGAGEQYF. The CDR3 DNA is TGTGCCTGGAGTTTCTACCAGGGGGCCGGGGAGCAGTACTTC.

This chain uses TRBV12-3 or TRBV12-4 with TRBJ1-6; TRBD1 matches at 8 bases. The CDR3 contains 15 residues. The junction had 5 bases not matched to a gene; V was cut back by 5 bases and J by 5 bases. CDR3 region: CASSGQGADNSPLHF. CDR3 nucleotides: TGTGCCAGCAGTGGGCAGGGGGCAGATAATTCACCCCTCCACTTT.

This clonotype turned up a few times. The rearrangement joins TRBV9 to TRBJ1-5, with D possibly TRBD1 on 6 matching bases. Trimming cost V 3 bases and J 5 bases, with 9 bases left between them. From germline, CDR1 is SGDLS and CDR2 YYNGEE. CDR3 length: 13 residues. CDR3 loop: CASSGDTDQPQHF. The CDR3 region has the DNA TGTGCCAGCAGCGGGGACACCGATCAGCCCCAGCATTTT.

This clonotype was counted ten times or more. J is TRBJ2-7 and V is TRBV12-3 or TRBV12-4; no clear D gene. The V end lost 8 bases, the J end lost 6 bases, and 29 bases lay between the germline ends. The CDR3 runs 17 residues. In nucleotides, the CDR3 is TGTGCCAGCGGCTCCTCCCTTTTGACTCGGACCCTAGGCGAGCAGTACTTC. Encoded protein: CASGSSLLTRTLGEQYF.

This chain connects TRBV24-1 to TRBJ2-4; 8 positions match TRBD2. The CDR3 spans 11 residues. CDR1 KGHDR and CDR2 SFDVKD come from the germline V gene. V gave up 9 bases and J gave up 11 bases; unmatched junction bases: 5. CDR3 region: CATGASGLQYF. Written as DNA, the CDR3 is TGTGCCACCGGGGCTAGCGGGCTTCAGTACTTC.

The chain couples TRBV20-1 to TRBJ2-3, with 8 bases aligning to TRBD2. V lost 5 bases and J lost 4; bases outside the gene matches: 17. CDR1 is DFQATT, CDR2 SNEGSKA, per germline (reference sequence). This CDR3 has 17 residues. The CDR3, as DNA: TGCAGTGCTGTCCCCTTTCTTGCGGGAGGTGGTCCAGATACGCAGTATTTT. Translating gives CSAVPFLAGGGPDTQYF.

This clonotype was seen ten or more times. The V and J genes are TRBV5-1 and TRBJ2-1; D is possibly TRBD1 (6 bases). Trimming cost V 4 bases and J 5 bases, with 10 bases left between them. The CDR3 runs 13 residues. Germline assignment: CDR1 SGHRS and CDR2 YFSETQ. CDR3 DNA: TGCGCCAGCAGCGCCGGACAGAACAATGAGCAGTTCTTC. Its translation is CASSAGQNNEQFF.

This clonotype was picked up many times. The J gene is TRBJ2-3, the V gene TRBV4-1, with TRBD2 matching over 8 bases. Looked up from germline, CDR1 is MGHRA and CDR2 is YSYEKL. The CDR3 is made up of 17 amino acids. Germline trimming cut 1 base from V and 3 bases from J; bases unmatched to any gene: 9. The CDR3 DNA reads TGCGCCAGCAGCCAAGGACTGCGGGGGGAGAGGACAGATACGCAGTATTTT. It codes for CASSQGLRGERTDTQYF.

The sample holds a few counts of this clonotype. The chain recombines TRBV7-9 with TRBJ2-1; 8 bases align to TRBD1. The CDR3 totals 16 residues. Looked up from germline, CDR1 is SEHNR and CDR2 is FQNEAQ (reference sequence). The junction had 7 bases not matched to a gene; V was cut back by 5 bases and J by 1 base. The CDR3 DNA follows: TGTGCCAGCAGCCAGGTGGACAGGGAGTCCTACAATGAGCAGTTCTTC. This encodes CASSQVDRESYNEQFF.

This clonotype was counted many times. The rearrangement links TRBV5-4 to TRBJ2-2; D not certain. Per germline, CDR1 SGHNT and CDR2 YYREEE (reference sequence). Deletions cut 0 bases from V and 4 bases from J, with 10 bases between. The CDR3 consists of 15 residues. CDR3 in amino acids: CASSLALGSTGELFF. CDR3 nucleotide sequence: TGTGCCAGCAGCTTGGCCCTAGGATCCACCGGGGAGCTGTTTTTT.